A single sample gave rise to the 5 T cell receptor beta chains below, sequenced in a study of PD-L1 blockade in urothelial cancer. The repertoire was sequenced with immunoSEQ multiplex PCR; TCRdb's copy has only in-frame clones and lacks some. The table shows approximately 100,000 clones, with approximately 86% occurring only once. The starting material was PBMCs, obtained around atezolizumab (anti-PD-L1) treatment. These receptors came from a man aged 50-60 years with urothelial cancer.

The chain recombines TRBV14 with TRBJ2-7, with 9 nucleotides matching TRBD1. CDR1 and CDR2 (germline): SGHDN, FVKESK. The V and J ends lost 3 bases and 4 bases, in that order; junction bases with no gene match: 4. The CDR3 is 14 amino acids. CDR3 nucleotide sequence: TGTGCCAGCAGCCAGGGACAGGGAGGTTACGAGCAGTACTTC. Its translation is CASSQGQGGYEQYF.

This chain connects TRBV14 to TRBJ1-1, with D tentatively TRBD1 (5 bases). V lost 5 bases and J 8 bases, leaving 18 bases between the germline ends. The germline V gene encodes CDR1 SGHDN and CDR2 FVKESK. This CDR3 comprises 14 residues. The CDR3 protein is CASSSNSQGGEAFF. The CDR3 DNA is TGTGCCAGCAGCTCCAACTCCCAGGGAGGAGAAGCTTTCTTT.

This chain links TRBV4-2 with TRBJ2-1; a weak D match, TRBD2 (6 bases). V dropped 1 base and J dropped 2 bases, with 9 bases sitting between them. Per germline, CDR1 LGHNA and CDR2 YNFKEQ. The CDR3 is 15 amino acids. The CDR3 DNA is TGTGCCAGCAGCCAAGTGGGACTCACCTACAATGAGCAGTTCTTC. Amino acids: CASSQVGLTYNEQFF.

In this sample, this clone turned up once. This sequence joins TRBV5-1 and TRBJ2-6; D is uncertain. The germline V gene encodes CDR1 SGHRS and CDR2 YFSETQ. The CDR3 has 17 residues. Trimming removed 1 base from V and 3 bases from J, with 14 bases in between. The CDR3 bases are TGCGCCAGCAGCTTGTACCGATTTACCGGTGGGGCCAACGTCCTGACTTTC. This sequence encodes CASSLYRFTGGANVLTF. The variable domain in full, completed from reference TRBV5-1 and TRBJ2-6, reads KAGVTQTPRYLIKTRGQQVTLSCSPISGHRSVSWYQQTPGQGLQFLFEYFSETQRNKGNFPGRFSGRQFSNSRSEMNVSTLELGDSALYLCASSLYRFTGGANVLTFGAGSRLTVL.

The rearrangement links TRBV7-2 to TRBJ2-7; TRBD2 matches at 9 bases. J was trimmed by 2 bases and V by 5 bases; bases with no gene match: 10. CDR1 and CDR2 from the germline V gene are SGHTA and FQGNSA. The CDR3 extends over 16 amino acids. The CDR3 here is CASSPSGLAGTYEQYF. The CDR3 DNA reads TGTGCCAGCAGCCCCAGTGGGCTAGCGGGGACCTACGAGCAGTACTTC.